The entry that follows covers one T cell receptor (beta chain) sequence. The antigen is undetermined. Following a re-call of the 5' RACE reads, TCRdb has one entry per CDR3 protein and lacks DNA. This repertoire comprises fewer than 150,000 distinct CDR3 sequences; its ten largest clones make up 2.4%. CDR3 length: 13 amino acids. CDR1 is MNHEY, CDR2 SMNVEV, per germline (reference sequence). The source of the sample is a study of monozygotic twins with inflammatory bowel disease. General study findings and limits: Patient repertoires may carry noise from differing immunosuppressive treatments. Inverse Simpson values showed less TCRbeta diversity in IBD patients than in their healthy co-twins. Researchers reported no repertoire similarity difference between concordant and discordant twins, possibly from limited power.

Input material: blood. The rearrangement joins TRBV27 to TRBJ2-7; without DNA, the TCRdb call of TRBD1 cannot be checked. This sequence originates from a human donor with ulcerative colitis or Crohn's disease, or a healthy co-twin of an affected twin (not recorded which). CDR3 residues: CASSLSNRDEQYF.